This T cell receptor beta chain emerged from a study of blood T cell repertoires in COVID-19. This clone was found a few times. How the authors handled the data: Counts of nucleated cells, estimated from reference gene primer amplification, were obtained. TCRdb keeps only in-frame clones here, not all; method: immunoSEQ multiplex PCR. V and J calls and clone size are those listed in that table; D and trimming were worked out from the DNA. The table records approximately 270,000 clones, about nine tenths of them present only once. This CDR3 has 14 amino acids. CDR1 is WSHSY, CDR2 SAAADI, per germline. V trimming: 4 bases; J trimming: 7 bases; junction bases outside the gene matches: 4.

Sequenced material: peripheral blood. The receptor was isolated from a man aged 50-60 years with acute or convalescent COVID-19. The chain joins TRBV10-2 to TRBJ1-6, with 7 positions matching TRBD1. The CDR3 DNA reads as TGCGCCAGCAGTGGACAGGGTTGGAATTCACCCCTCCACTTT. Its protein is CASSGQGWNSPLHF.